The 10 T cell receptor beta chains listed next were all sequenced from one sample in a study of T-cell reconstitution after alpha-beta-depleted transplantation in children. Unique molecular identifiers were incorporated when the TCRbeta library was constructed. Via MiXCR, TCRdb re-called the PCR reads, giving one row per CDR3 protein. This table has about 640,000 distinct CDR3 sequences, 16% appearing once. This specimen consisted of PBMCs from the stem cell graft donor, obtained from the stem cell graft. These receptors were obtained from a human donor who donated a stem cell graft to a child with acute myeloid leukemia.

CDR3 DNA sequence: TGTGCCAGCAGTCCTGGACAGCTGCGACAAGGCGAGCAGTACGTC. It encodes CASSPGQLRQGEQYV. The V and J genes are TRBV12-3 or TRBV12-4 and TRBJ2-7; perhaps TRBD1 as D (6 bases). CDR3 length: 15 residues. Trimming removed 5 bases at V and 6 bases at J, with 20 bases between.

This chain uses TRBV15 with TRBJ2-7; D is perhaps TRBD1 (6 bases). Looked up from germline, CDR1 is LNHNV and CDR2 is YYDKDF (reference sequence). The length of the CDR3 is 14 residues. The V and J ends lost 5 bases and 2 bases respectively, with 13 bases between them. The CDR3 region is CATSPRTDTYEQYV. Written as DNA, the CDR3 is TGTGCCACCAGCCCTCGGACAGATACCTACGAGCAGTACGTC.

This clonotype was seen repeatedly, ten times or more. The chain recombines TRBV6-4 with TRBJ2-3; a weak D match, TRBD1 (6 bases). This CDR3 has 15 amino acids. The ends were cut back, 0 bases at V and 1 base at J, with 8 bases in the middle. Germline CDR1 reads MRHNA; CDR2 reads SNTAGT. CDR3 sequence reads: CASSDSQGGTDTQYF. The CDR3 DNA is TGTGCCAGCAGTGACTCACAGGGCGGCACAGATACGCAGTATTTT.

Many counts were recorded for this clonotype. The chain has TRBV7-2 and TRBJ1-5, with 9 bases matching TRBD1. CDR1 SGHTA and CDR2 FQGNSA come from the germline V gene. The junction had 6 bases not matched to a gene; V was cut back by 4 bases and J by 5 bases. This CDR3 spans 15 amino acids. CDR3 DNA sequence: TGTGCCAGCAGCTCGAGGTGGACAGGGGATCAGCCCCAGCATTTT. The encoded protein is CASSSRWTGDQPQHF.

This clonotype was observed many times. The CDR3 loop is CATSSSRGQPQHF. CDR3 coding DNA: TGTGCCACCAGCAGCAGTAGAGGTCAGCCCCAGCATTTT. The V call is TRBV15, the J call TRBJ1-5, with D unclear. The V and J ends lost 3 bases and 6 bases respectively, with 9 bases between them. The CDR3 is 13 residues long. CDR1 LNHNV and CDR2 YYDKDF come from the germline V gene (reference sequence).

This clonotype showed up many times. J is TRBJ1-6 and V is TRBV5-5; D is ambiguous. The V and J ends lost 3 bases and 7 bases respectively, with 14 bases between them. Germline lookup yields CDR1 SGHKS and CDR2 YYEKEE (reference sequence). This CDR3 has 15 amino acids. The CDR3 nucleotides are TGTGCCAGCAGCTCCTCCCTAGGCCCCAATTCACCCCTCCACTTT. Residues: CASSSSLGPNSPLHF.

The genes are TRBV20-1 and TRBJ1-2; TRBD1 might be the D (5 bases). V lost 5 bases and J lost 4, with 17 bases in between. Germline V lookup: CDR1 DFQATT, CDR2 SNEGSKA (reference sequence). The CDR3 runs 14 residues. CDR3 DNA sequence: TGCAGTGCTTCTTTACAGGCTAGGAGCTATGGCTACACCTTC. It codes for CSASLQARSYGYTF.

This clonotype occurred many times. The gene calls are TRBV7-2 and TRBJ1-1; D perhaps matches TRBD1 (5 bases). The germline gives CDR1 SGHTA, CDR2 FQGNSA. CDR3 length equals 18 residues. Trimming cost V 0 bases and J 5 bases, with 22 bases left between them. The CDR3 sequence is CASSLARRGGQGGTEAFF. DNA of the CDR3: TGTGCCAGCAGCTTAGCGAGGAGGGGAGGGCAGGGTGGAACTGAAGCTTTCTTT.

This clonotype was counted only a few times. This chain uses TRBV5-6 with TRBJ1-2; tentative D call: TRBD1 (5 bases). Trimming left V 4 bases short and J 7 bases short, with 11 bases between. The CDR3 is 12 amino acids. Per germline, CDR1 SGHDT and CDR2 YYEEEE. The CDR3 spells CASSGGPGGYTF. Written as DNA, the CDR3 is TGTGCCAGCAGCGGGGGACCGGGTGGCTACACCTTC.

The rearrangement links TRBV4-3 to TRBJ2-7; 9 bases agree with TRBD2. The junction had 13 bases not matched to a gene; V was cut back by 1 base and J by 12 bases. This CDR3 spans 15 amino acids. From germline, CDR1 is LGHNA and CDR2 YSLEER. CDR3 sequence reads: CASSQGFLGLANMYF. In nucleotides, the CDR3 is TGCGCCAGCAGCCAAGGATTCCTGGGACTAGCCAACATGTACTTC.